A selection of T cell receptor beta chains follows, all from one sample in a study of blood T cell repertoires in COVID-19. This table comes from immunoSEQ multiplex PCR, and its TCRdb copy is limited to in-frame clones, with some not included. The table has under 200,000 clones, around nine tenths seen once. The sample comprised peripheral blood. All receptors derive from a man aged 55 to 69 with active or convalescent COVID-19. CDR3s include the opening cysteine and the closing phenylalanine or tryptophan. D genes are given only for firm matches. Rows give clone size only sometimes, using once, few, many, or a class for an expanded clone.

CASTRLRETEAFF	TGTGCCAGCACACGCCTCAGGGAAACTGAAGCTTTCTTT	TRBV2	NA	13	NA	TRBJ1-1
CSARGRGEQYF	TGCAGTGCTCGAGGGCGGGGCGAGCAGTACTTC	TRBV20-1	NA	11	NA	TRBJ2-7
CASSVDQADGRPQHF	TGTGCCAGCAGCGTAGACCAGGCCGATGGTAGGCCCCAGCATTTT	TRBV6-5	NA	15	NA	TRBJ1-5
CASSPSGTTGELFF	TGTGCCAGCAGCCCCTCAGGAACCACCGGGGAGCTGTTTTTT	TRBV7-7	once	14	NA	TRBJ2-2
CASSTDTSNSPLHF	TGTGCCAGCAGTACAGACACCTCTAATTCACCCCTCCACTTT	TRBV21-1	NA	14	NA	TRBJ1-6
CASSEDGRSRGYF	TGTGCCAGCAGTGAAGATGGGAGGTCCAGAGGGTACTTC	TRBV6-1	NA	13	NA	TRBJ2-7
CASSLRRQGTQETQYF	TGTGCCAGCAGTTTACGGCGACAGGGGACCCAAGAGACCCAGTACTTC	TRBV27	NA	16	TRBD1	TRBJ2-5
CASSIDRIGGPQETQYF	TGTGCCAGTAGTATAGATCGAATCGGGGGGCCCCAAGAGACCCAGTACTTC	TRBV19	NA	17	NA	TRBJ2-5
CASSPVTGAGNTIYF	TGTGCCAGCTCACCAGTGACAGGGGCTGGAAACACCATATATTTT	TRBV18	NA	15	TRBD1	TRBJ1-3
CASRRGGGNEKLFF	TGTGCCAGCAGGAGAGGCGGGGGTAATGAAAAACTGTTTTTT	TRBV7-9	NA	14	NA	TRBJ1-4
CASSLGAGVRTEAFF	TGTGCCAGCAGCTTAGGGGCAGGGGTGAGGACTGAAGCTTTCTTT	TRBV7-9	once	15	NA	TRBJ1-1
CASSPGTGGETQYF	TGTGCCAGCAGCCCGGGGACAGGGGGGGAGACCCAGTACTTC	TRBV7-7	NA	14	TRBD1	TRBJ2-5
CASSLFRGGARDTQYF	TGTGCCAGCAGCTTGTTTCGCGGGGGGGCCCGAGATACGCAGTATTTT	TRBV5-8	NA	16	TRBD2	TRBJ2-3
CASSYTRGYGNTIYF	TGTGCCAGCAGTTACACCAGGGGTTACGGAAACACCATATATTTT	TRBV6-6	NA	15	NA	TRBJ1-3
CASSFGQANNEQFF	TGCGCCAGCAGCTTCGGACAGGCGAACAATGAGCAGTTCTTC	TRBV5-1	NA	14	TRBD1	TRBJ2-1
CASSPGLAGFEQFF	TGTGCCAGCTCACCGGGACTAGCGGGGTTTGAGCAGTTCTTC	TRBV18	NA	14	TRBD2	TRBJ2-1
CASSETGGYTF	TGTGCCAGCAGTGAAACAGGTGGCTACACCTTC	TRBV2	NA	11	NA	TRBJ1-2
CASRRTHNYGYTF	TGTGCCAGCAGGAGAACTCATAACTATGGCTACACCTTC	TRBV6-5	NA	13	NA	TRBJ1-2
CASRMTGYGPDTQYF	TGCGCCAGCAGGATGACAGGGTATGGTCCAGATACGCAGTATTTT	TRBV4-1	few	15	TRBD1	TRBJ2-3
CASNRDRGSEKLFF	TGTGCCAGCAACAGGGACAGGGGCAGCGAAAAACTGTTTTTT	TRBV6-5	NA	14	TRBD1	TRBJ1-4
CASSTGLAIITDTQYF	TGCGCCAGCAGCACCGGACTAGCGATTATCACAGATACGCAGTATTTT	TRBV5-1	NA	16	TRBD2	TRBJ2-3
CASSLASGRNEQFF	TGTGCCAGCAGCTTAGCGTCGGGGAGGAATGAGCAGTTCTTC	TRBV7-6	once	14	NA	TRBJ2-1
CASRTPGQGFHEQYF	TGTGCCAGCAGGACCCCGGGACAGGGTTTCCACGAGCAGTACTTC	TRBV11-2	NA	15	TRBD1	TRBJ2-7
CASRVQGYGYTF	TGTGCCAGCAGGGTACAGGGATACGGCTACACCTTC	TRBV2	once	12	NA	TRBJ1-2
CASSLGGSNYGYTF	TGCGCCAGCAGCTTGGGAGGTTCTAACTATGGCTACACCTTC	TRBV5-1	NA	14	NA	TRBJ1-2
CASSLGAGIWETQYF	TGTGCCAGCAGCTTAGGGGCAGGGATCTGGGAGACCCAGTACTTC	TRBV7-3	NA	15	NA	TRBJ2-5
CASSRERTGVSYTEAFF	TGCGCCAGCAGCCGCGAGCGGACAGGGGTTTCGTACACTGAAGCTTTCTTT	TRBV4-1	NA	17	TRBD1	TRBJ1-1
CASSRDRGYGYTF	TGTGCCAGCAGCAGGGACAGGGGGTATGGCTACACCTTC	TRBV6-5	NA	13	TRBD1	TRBJ1-2
CASSLQGNTEAFF	TGTGCCAGCAGCCTTCAGGGGAACACTGAAGCTTTCTTT	TRBV7-3	NA	13	NA	TRBJ1-1
CASSQEGLGGDTQYF	TGTGCCAGCAGCCAAGAAGGCCTCGGAGGGGATACGCAGTATTTT	TRBV3-1/TRBV3-2	NA	15	NA	TRBJ2-3
CASTDSGNTEAFF	TGCGCCAGCACGGACAGTGGGAACACTGAAGCTTTCTTT	TRBV5-1	NA	13	NA	TRBJ1-1
CASRRTALLDQPQHF	TGTGCCAGCAGGAGGACAGCCCTGCTTGATCAGCCCCAGCATTTT	TRBV6-5	NA	15	NA	TRBJ1-5
CASSPDRGGNQPQHF	TGTGCCAGTAGCCCAGACAGGGGGGGCAATCAGCCCCAGCATTTT	TRBV19	NA	15	TRBD1	TRBJ1-5
CATSLGGGPQHF	TGTGCCACCAGTCTTGGGGGGGGACCCCAGCATTTT	TRBV24-1	NA	12	NA	TRBJ1-5
CASSQDSSTYNEQFF	TGTGCCAGCAGCCAAGATAGCAGCACCTACAATGAGCAGTTCTTC	TRBV3-1/TRBV3-2	NA	15	NA	TRBJ2-1
CASSLKGISSGNTIYF	TGTGCCAGCAGCTTAAAGGGGATAAGCTCTGGAAACACCATATATTTT	TRBV7-2	NA	16	NA	TRBJ1-3
CASSLTGDTNEKLFF	TGCGCCAGCAGCTTGACGGGGGACACTAATGAAAAACTGTTTTTT	TRBV5-1	NA	15	NA	TRBJ1-4
CATSRDGQGRYNEQFF	TGTGCCACCAGCAGAGATGGACAGGGTCGGTACAATGAGCAGTTCTTC	TRBV15	NA	16	TRBD1	TRBJ2-1
CASSLVGGAGVSYEQYF	TGTGCCAGCAGCTTAGTGGGCGGAGCGGGGGTTTCCTACGAGCAGTACTTC	TRBV7-9	NA	17	TRBD2	TRBJ2-7
CASSLVLVTNEQFF	TGCGCCAGCAGCTTGGTACTAGTAACCAATGAGCAGTTCTTC	TRBV5-1	NA	14	NA	TRBJ2-1
CASSPMAAGNTEAFF	TGTGCCAGTTCTCCTATGGCGGCGGGGAACACTGAAGCTTTCTTT	TRBV19	NA	15	NA	TRBJ1-1